The clone carrying this T cell receptor (beta chain) was found a few times. Its antigen is still unknown. The DNA is omitted, as the CDR3 cannot be located on it reliably, and the CDR3 follows TCRdb's listing. Ten immunoSEQ deep assay plates were used to sequence the DNA of unsorted PBMCs. Profiling relied on immunoSEQ multiplex PCR, and the TCRdb table lists in-frame clones only, not all of them. The repertoire holds about 470,000 clones, with roughly 83% as singletons. The CDR3 has 17 amino acids, counting both end residues. This specimen comes from a study of shared clonotypes between healthy human individuals. Overall study findings and caveats: Since donors were few, the genetic and exposure-history diversity represented was limited.

The specimen was PBMCs. The rearrangement joins TRBV21-1 to TRBJ2-2. TRBV21-1 is a known pseudogene. The receptor was derived from a woman in her thirties or forties in good health. Some clones in this sample may be carry-over from other donors' samples. The CDR3 is CASTSGWAWGNTGELFF.